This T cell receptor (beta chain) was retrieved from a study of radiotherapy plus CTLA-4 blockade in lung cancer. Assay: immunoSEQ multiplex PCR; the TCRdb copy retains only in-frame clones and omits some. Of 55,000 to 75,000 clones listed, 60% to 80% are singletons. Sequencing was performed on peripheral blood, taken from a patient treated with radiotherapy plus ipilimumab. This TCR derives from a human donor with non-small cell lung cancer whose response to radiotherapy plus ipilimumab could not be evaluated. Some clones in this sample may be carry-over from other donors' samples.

CDR3 residues: CASSRDRVNTEAFF. The CDR3 bases are TGTGCCAGCAGCCGAGACAGGGTTAACACTGAAGCTTTCTTT. The rearrangement joins TRBV5-6 to TRBJ1-1, with 7 nucleotides matching TRBD1. The CDR3 is 14 amino acids. V lost 4 bases and J lost 2; bases outside the gene matches: 5. Germline CDR1 and CDR2: SGHDT and YYEEEE.